This TCR beta chain was retrieved from a study of blood T cells in healthy people across ages (dated by TCRdb to between 2015 and 2017). Background for the entire study: In model experiments, template switching captured about one uniquely barcoded TCR beta cDNA molecule for every two T cells. Four age groups were formed from the donors: young (average approximately 15 years), middle-aged (around 40), aged (about 62) and long-lived (around 80). For two donors (one aged 18 to 29 and one aged 80 or older), the study analyzed two additional independent replicas of 1 million unique cDNA reads from the same blood draw. Using deep sequencing normalized with unique cDNA molecular identifiers, the study measured how TCR beta repertoire diversity changes with age.

The method behind the library was 5' RACE. Reads for this sample came from an Illumina HiSeq 2500. A second PCR of roughly 7 to 12 cycles was performed with a sample-barcoded 5' primer and a J-beta primer mix. Each TCR beta cDNA molecule received a unique molecular identifier from a template-switch 5' adaptor carrying 12 random nucleotides. Each sample yielded at least 2.5 million CDR3-containing paired-end reads. All of the RNA was converted into first-strand cDNA using the Mint cDNA synthesis kit, with a TRBC-specific oligonucleotide serving as the primer. Following uracil-DNA glycosylase treatment, all cDNA underwent a first 18-cycle PCR with the universal primers M1SS and BC2_uni_R. Concerning the study's data processing: For normalization, 1 million high-quality reads, each with a distinct molecular identifier, were randomly selected from each sample. Instead of being binned into consensus sequences, reads with shared molecular identifiers were discarded. MiTCR, set to a Q25 quality threshold and the strictest error-elimination algorithm, was used for CDR3 identification, clonotype clustering and error correction. Lower-bound total TCR beta diversity was estimated with a nonparametric unseen species model using Euler transformation. The public reads were run again by TCRdb, first through fastp at Q25 and then through MiXCR, and only productive beta chains were kept. Here each entry gathers all rows of one CDR3 protein and keeps the most common genes and DNA. These V and J calls derive from TCRdb rather than the authors' analysis. The sample yields hundreds of thousands of distinct CDR3 sequences; around 25% were counted once. The top ten hold 8% to 10% of the sample.

The paper as a whole reports these results and caveats: Compared with the aged group, the long-lived group had more naive CD4+ T cells, fewer expanded clones and increased TCR diversity, suggesting age selection. Since profiling was done on bulk unsorted PBMCs, naive and antigen-experienced compartments could not be conclusively compared. Observed TCR beta diversity per million T cells fell roughly linearly with age, and a significant reduction was already apparent by age approximately 40. Total diversity estimates from one million sequenced T cells were considered lower bounds and underestimates. The percentage of naive T cells measured by flow cytometry correlated strongly with observed TCR beta diversity. The CMV infection status of donors was not known, potentially confounding age-related changes in expanded clonotypes.

Points on this clonotype: Its specific antigen is unknown. No quality values exist for individual bases; no much larger clone is one base distant.

The germline V end is reduced by 5 bases and the J end by 7 bases; junction bases left unmatched: 7. The cysteine opens and the phenylalanine closes a CDR3 of 14 amino acids. Left in the record is the CDR3 DNA by itself, 42 bases read in frame from the first base. CDR1 and CDR2 were assigned from the germline V gene as SGHTA and FQGNSA. Systemically healthy Caucasian individuals from Russia, approximately 39 in total and aged about 6 to 90 years, were included as donors. Each donor gave 8 to 10 milliliters of peripheral blood, drawn into EDTA-treated Vacutainer tubes. Ficoll-Paque density-gradient centrifugation was used to isolate PBMCs, with at least 6.5 million per sample. Trizol reagent was used to extract total RNA from PBMCs, with at least 6 micrograms per sample. For every donor, an aliquot of PBMCs went through flow cytometry to measure the percentages of naive CD45RAhigh/CD27high T cells.

The sample was also reused in another study, on T cells of mothers and their children. The other study reports the following: Nine systemically healthy Caucasian individuals served as donors, namely three mothers together with their six children. cDNA synthesis consumed the entire amount of extracted RNA, loaded at around 1.5 ug RNA in each 15 ul reaction. In the second PCR, the M1S primer introduced both the sample barcodes and 2-4 random nucleotides. More than 8.5 million TCR beta CDR3 reads were obtained from each mother, and several million reads were obtained from each child. Thymic selection shapes the output of TCR recombination in a similar way in related and unrelated pairs, and inherited differences have a minor effect. Related mother-child pairs always showed normalized repertoire overlap that was slightly higher than in unrelated mother-child pairs, though the difference was never significant. With a sensitivity of around 97 clones per million clonotypes, no persistent microchimeric T cell clones were detected. In the study, deep NGS was used to compare the TCR beta repertoires of mothers and children, and features distinguishing related mother-child pairs from unrelated individuals were sought. The mean age was roughly 36 +/- 4 years for the mothers and around 10 +/- 4 years for the children. Libraries were sequenced on Illumina HiSeq 2000 with 100+100 nt paired-end reads after adapter ligation with NEBNext reagents. To prevent cross-contamination, the mother and child libraries were prepared a month apart and were sequenced in separate runs. Each donor had between 500,000 and 2,000,000 distinct TCR beta clonotypes identified. Naive TCR beta clonotypes were estimated from low-frequency clonotypes matched to each donor's FACS-determined naive share, without sorting.

The material sequenced was blood. The rearrangement joined TRBV7-2 to TRBJ1-1, with 10 middle bases fitting TRBD1. The sequence was obtained from a boy aged 5 to 17 in good health. The nucleotides read TGTGCCAGCAGCGACAGGGGGCAGTTCGGTGAAGCTTTCTTT. It translates as CASSDRGQFGEAFF.